The 10 T cell receptor beta chains listed next were all sequenced from one sample in a study of T cells after yellow fever vaccination. TCRdb ran MiXCR on the 5' RACE reads and lists one entry per CDR3 protein. Here the sample spans about 350,000 distinct CDR3 sequences, around 10% being singletons. The material was PBMCs, obtained on the day of the first yellow fever vaccination. The receptors come from a man between 18 and 29 years old who received the YFV17D yellow fever vaccine.

This clonotype was detected a few times. The chain has TRBV7-3 and TRBJ2-2, with no clear D. This CDR3 is 14 amino acids long. The V and J ends lost 5 bases and 4 bases respectively, with 11 bases between them. CDR1 is SGHTA and CDR2 is FQGTGA in the germline V gene. The CDR3 protein is CASSPLGGTGELFF. The CDR3, as DNA: TGTGCCAGCAGCCCTCTTGGCGGCACCGGGGAGCTGTTTTTT.

This rearrangement joins TRBV29-1 to TRBJ2-5; weak D call: TRBD1 (6 bases). Per germline, CDR1 SQVTM and CDR2 ANQGSEA. Trimming took 2 bases from V and 11 from J, leaving 12 bases between them. The CDR3 consists of 11 residues. The CDR3 coding sequence is TGCAGCGTTGAATGGGCAGGACAGCAGTACTTC. This codes for CSVEWAGQQYF. Supplemented by reference TRBV29-1 and TRBJ2-5, the full variable domain reads SAVISQKPSRDICQRGTSLTIQCQVDSQVTMMFWYRQQPGQSLTLIATANQGSEATYESGFVIDKFPISRPNLTFSTLTVSNMSPEDSSIYLCSVEWAGQQYFGPGTRLLVL.

This clonotype was seen only a few times. This chain links TRBV29-1 with TRBJ2-5; TRBD2 matches at 8 bases. The CDR3 has 12 residues. V gave up 5 bases and J gave up 5 bases; unmatched junction bases: 4. Germline CDR1 and CDR2: SQVTM and ANQGSEA. The DNA for the CDR3 is TGCAGCGTTCAGACGGGGGGGGAGACCCAGTACTTC. Translation gives CSVQTGGETQYF.

The chain carries TRBV12-3 or TRBV12-4 and TRBJ1-6; 7 bases line up with TRBD1. The CDR3 runs 14 residues. With V trimmed by 3 bases and J by 6 bases, 2 bases remained unmatched. CDR3 coding DNA: TGTGCCAGCAGTTTCGGGACAGCTAATTCACCCCTCCACTTT. Its translation is CASSFGTANSPLHF.

This clonotype occurred many times. The chain uses TRBV6-2 or TRBV6-3 and TRBJ2-5, with D possibly matching TRBD1 (6 bases). The V and J ends lost 5 bases and 3 bases respectively, with 7 bases between them. The CDR3 runs 12 residues. Per germline, CDR1 MNHEY and CDR2 SVGEGT. The CDR3 region has the DNA TGTGCCAGCAGTCCAGGGGAAGAGACCCAGTACTTC. This gives the protein CASSPGEETQYF.

This clonotype was counted at least ten times. The chain uses TRBV5-1 and TRBJ1-2; D is possibly TRBD1 (6 bases). The CDR3 has 14 residues. The V gene lost 0 bases and the J gene lost 5 bases, with 11 bases spanning the gap. CDR1 SGHRS and CDR2 YFSETQ come from the germline V gene. CDR3 nucleotide sequence: TGCGCCAGCAGCTTGGATACAGGGATTTATGGCTACACCTTC. Amino acids: CASSLDTGIYGYTF. Based on the CDR3 plus reference TRBV5-1 and TRBJ1-2, the full variable domain is KAGVTQTPRYLIKTRGQQVTLSCSPISGHRSVSWYQQTPGQGLQFLFEYFSETQRNKGNFPGRFSGRQFSNSRSEMNVSTLELGDSALYLCASSLDTGIYGYTFGSGTRLTVV.

This clonotype was counted a few times. The chain links TRBV11-2 to TRBJ2-1; TRBD2 is a possible D gene (8 bases). Deletions cut 5 bases from V and 0 bases from J, with 14 bases between. The length of the CDR3 is 16 residues. Germline V gives CDR1 SGHAT, CDR2 FQNNGV. The CDR3: CASSPRGDSSYNEQFF. The CDR3, as DNA: TGTGCCAGCAGCCCGCGGGGGGACAGCTCCTACAATGAGCAGTTCTTC.

V and J are TRBV30 and TRBJ2-5, with TRBD2 matching 8 bases. CDR1 is GTSNPN, CDR2 SVGIG, per germline (reference sequence). The CDR3 covers 14 residues. V was pared by 3 bases and J by 4 bases, with 7 bases of the junction left unmatched. CDR3 loop: CAWRPGGAGETQYF. The CDR3 bases are TGTGCCTGGAGGCCCGGGGGGGCAGGAGAGACCCAGTACTTC.

The rearrangement uses TRBV6-5 and TRBJ1-1; D gene unclear. The CDR3 length is 13 residues. Germline assignment: CDR1 MNHEY and CDR2 SVGAGI. Trimming took off 2 bases at V and 5 bases at J, with 9 bases between the two ends. The CDR3 sequence: CASSYDLETEAFF. For the CDR3, the DNA is TGTGCCAGCAGTTACGACCTGGAAACTGAAGCTTTCTTT.

The chain joins TRBV6-5 to TRBJ1-2; no firm D call. V lost 8 bases and J 0 bases, leaving 7 bases between the germline ends. Germline V gene data show CDR1 as MNHEY and CDR2 as SVGAGI. The CDR3 has 12 amino acids. CDR3 loop: CASGRPNYGYTF. The DNA of the CDR3 is TGTGCCAGCGGGCGTCCTAACTATGGCTACACCTTC.